This T cell receptor (beta chain) was recorded in a study of identical twins. There were only healthy Caucasians among the donors. A template switching step contributed a universal primer site, while unique molecular identifiers were present in the cDNA. TCRdb re-analysed the 5' RACE reads in MiXCR, keeping a single row per CDR3 protein. Of some 630,000 distinct CDR3 sequences in the sample, under 8.5% were seen once. The germline gives CDR1 DFQATT, CDR2 SNEGSKA (reference sequence). Unmatched junction bases numbered 6, after V lost 5 bases and J lost 2 bases. The CDR3 consists of 14 residues. This clonotype was seen more than once but under ten times. What it binds is not known. Study-level results: Models underpredicted monozygotic twin sharing of out-of-frame TCR alpha. Cord blood's abundant beta clonotypes had fewer insertions, unlike memory repertoires.

Separately, the same data were catalogued under a study of yellow fever vaccine responses in identical twins.

This receptor was identified in a young woman in good health. This chain uses TRBV20-1 with TRBJ2-5, with TRBD2 matching 9 bases. Sequencing input: PBMCs. The CDR3 is CSAATSGPQETQYF. CDR3 DNA: TGCAGTGCTGCGACTAGCGGCCCTCAAGAGACCCAGTACTTC.